The 32 T cell receptor beta chains given below trace back to one sample, sequenced in a study of cytomegalovirus exposure and HLA in healthy donors. Amplification used 60 Vbeta primers and 13 Jbeta primers. TCRdb's copy holds only in-frame clones and misses some; the assay was immunoSEQ multiplex PCR. The data hold 130,000 or so clones, with approximately 80% observed a single time. Sequences were obtained from PBMCs. Every receptor here comes from a man younger than 40 in good health and CMV-seronegative.

The chain combines TRBV27 with TRBJ1-3; D gene unclear. The germline V and J ends were trimmed by 2 bases and 0 bases, with 11 bases remaining between them. The CDR3 sequence is 16 residues long. The germline V gene encodes CDR1 MNHEY and CDR2 SMNVEV (reference sequence). The CDR3 region is CASSLGPLGSGNTIYF. For the CDR3, the DNA is TGTGCCAGCAGTTTAGGGCCGTTGGGCTCTGGAAACACCATATATTTT.

CDR3 amino acids: CASSPRREQYF. CDR3 nucleotide sequence: TGTGCCAGCAGTCCGCGGCGAGAGCAGTACTTC. The chain has TRBV28 and TRBJ2-7; D call uncertain. Germline CDR1 is MDHEN and CDR2 is SYDVKM. The CDR3 contains 11 residues. V was clipped by 5 bases and J by 7 bases, with 9 bases between them. Drawing the rest from reference TRBV28 and TRBJ2-7, the complete variable domain is DVKVTQSSRYLVKRTGEKVFLECVQDMDHENMFWYRQDPGLGLRLIYFSYDVKMKEKGDIPEGYSVSREKKERFSLILESASTNQTSMYLCASSPRREQYFGPGTRLTVT.

For the CDR3, the DNA is TGTGCCAGCAGCCCTCGTGCCGGGGTTAGCACAGATACGCAGTATTTT. This sequence encodes CASSPRAGVSTDTQYF. The rearrangement links TRBV7-9 to TRBJ2-3; the D gene is possibly TRBD2 (5 bases). Germline CDR1 and CDR2: SEHNR and FQNEAQ (reference sequence). The CDR3 sequence is 16 residues long. V was pared by 5 bases and J by 0 bases, with 15 bases between.

V gene TRBV6-5 combines with J gene TRBJ2-5; 7 bases align to TRBD2. V lost 0 bases and J lost 5; bases outside the gene matches: 6. This CDR3 comprises 15 residues. Germline V gene lookup returns CDR1 MNHEY and CDR2 SVGAGI. The CDR3 sequence: CASSYSTSGRETQYF. In DNA form, the CDR3 reads TGTGCCAGCAGTTACTCGACTTCCGGGAGGGAGACCCAGTACTTC.

The chain joins TRBV20-1 to TRBJ1-1, with D possibly being TRBD1 (5 bases). The CDR3 is 11 amino acids. The germline gives CDR1 DFQATT, CDR2 SNEGSKA (reference sequence). Trimming cost V 7 bases and J 7 bases, with 13 bases left between them. The CDR3 sequence: CSGTGPFEAFF. The CDR3 DNA follows: TGCAGTGGAACAGGTCCCTTTGAAGCTTTCTTT.

The CDR3, as DNA: TGTGCCAGCAGTGAAGGTCTAAGTTGGGAGACCCAGTACTTC. Translation gives CASSEGLSWETQYF. The chain is built from TRBV2 and TRBJ2-5, with no clear D. Trimming left V 1 base short and J 5 bases short, with 11 bases between. The CDR3 totals 14 residues. CDR1 is SNHLY, CDR2 FYNNEI, per germline.

This rearrangement joins TRBV28 to TRBJ1-1; 9 bases are shared with TRBD1. There are 15 residues in the CDR3. The germline V gene has CDR1 MDHEN and CDR2 SYDVKM. J lost 6 bases, V lost 3 bases, and 8 bases had no gene match. This CDR3 reads CASSLPTGGSAEAFF. The DNA for the CDR3 is TGTGCCAGCAGTTTGCCAACAGGGGGCAGCGCTGAAGCTTTCTTT.

The chain carries TRBV9 and TRBJ2-2, with 7 nucleotides matching TRBD1. Germline values: CDR1 SGDLS, CDR2 YYNGEE. This CDR3 contains 16 residues. Losses at the gene ends were 2 bases for V and 0 bases for J; bases not matched to a gene: 4. CDR3 nucleotide sequence: TGTGCCAGCAGCGTGATTGGGACAGCGAACACCGGGGAGCTGTTTTTT. It translates to CASSVIGTANTGELFF.

This chain links TRBV6-1 with TRBJ1-2, with D unresolved. In germline, CDR1 is MNHNS, CDR2 SASEGT. V was clipped by 3 bases and J by 8 bases, with 19 bases between them. This CDR3 spans 15 amino acids. The CDR3 DNA reads as TGTGCCAGCAGTGATAGTGGTCTCCTAACCTACGGCTACACCTTC. Encoded protein: CASSDSGLLTYGYTF.

V and J are TRBV28 and TRBJ2-3; the D is unclear. The CDR3 contains 15 residues. Trimming pared 0 bases from V and 0 bases from J, leaving 7 bases between. CDR1 MDHEN and CDR2 SYDVKM come from the germline V gene. The CDR3 sequence is CASSLWSQSTDTQYF. CDR3 in DNA: TGTGCCAGCAGTTTATGGTCCCAGAGCACAGATACGCAGTATTTT.

The chain joins TRBV28 to TRBJ1-5; D is possibly TRBD1 (5 bases). This CDR3 spans 14 amino acids. The germline CDR1 and CDR2 sequences are MDHEN and SYDVKM. Trimming removed 4 bases at V and 4 bases at J, with 11 bases between. CDR3 sequence (DNA): TGTGCCAGCAGTTCCGACAGTACAAATCAGCCCCAGCATTTT. It translates to CASSSDSTNQPQHF.

The rearrangement joins TRBV28 to TRBJ2-7; D not resolved. The CDR3 totals 12 residues. The germline CDR1 and CDR2 sequences are MDHEN and SYDVKM. Trimming left V 6 bases short and J 2 bases short, with 8 bases between. The CDR3 spells CASRLEPYEQYF. The DNA of the CDR3 is TGTGCCAGCAGGCTAGAGCCCTACGAGCAGTACTTC.

The chain employs TRBV10-3 and TRBJ2-1, with TRBD1 as a possible D gene (6 bases). Trimming cost V 5 bases and J 2 bases, with 10 bases left between them. The CDR3 covers 14 residues. Germline loops: CDR1 ENHRY, CDR2 SYGVKD. The CDR3 loop is CAISLGGTYNEQFF. In DNA, the CDR3 is TGTGCCATCAGTTTAGGGGGAACCTACAATGAGCAGTTCTTC.

In regard to this clone: One end of the junction varies from germline; a read error may be responsible. J is TRBJ2-3 and V is TRBV7-9; D unclear. Per the germline V gene, CDR1 is SEHNR and CDR2 is FQNEAQ (reference sequence). This CDR3 region has 12 residues. The CDR3 spells CSSSPRDYTQYF. CDR3 nucleotides: TGTTCCAGCAGCCCGAGAGACTATACGCAGTATTTT.

This chain joins TRBV6-5 and TRBJ1-1; D is perhaps TRBD1 (6 bases). Trimming cost V 4 bases and J 1 base, with 16 bases left between them. Germline CDR1 and CDR2: MNHEY and SVGAGI. The CDR3 consists of 16 residues. The CDR3 here is CASSSRTVSENTEAFF. The CDR3 bases are TGTGCCAGCAGTTCCAGGACAGTTTCCGAGAACACTGAAGCTTTCTTT.

The V call is TRBV7-2, the J call TRBJ2-2; D ambiguous. The germline V and J ends were trimmed by 2 bases and 7 bases, with 11 bases remaining between them. The CDR3 loop spans 14 amino acids. CDR1 and CDR2 from the germline V gene are SGHTA and FQGNSA. As DNA, the CDR3 is TGTGCCAGCAGCTTAATAAAGCGAAGCGGGGAGCTGTTTTTT. As protein: CASSLIKRSGELFF. Full variable domain (missing parts from reference TRBV7-2 and TRBJ2-2): GAGVSQSPSNKVTEKGKDVELRCDPISGHTALYWYRQSLGQGLEFLIYFQGNSAPDKSGLPSDRFSAERTGGSVSTLTIQRTQQEDSAVYLCASSLIKRSGELFFGEGSRLTVL.

This clone has only one observation. The chain is built from TRBV7-9 and TRBJ1-3; 7 bases agree with TRBD1. CDR1 SEHNR and CDR2 FQNEAQ come from the germline V gene (reference sequence). The V segment lost 5 bases and the J segment 0 bases; nucleotides outside the gene matches: 4. The CDR3 totals 15 residues. The chain's CDR3 is CASSTGAFSGNTIYF. The CDR3 coding sequence is TGTGCCAGCAGCACAGGGGCCTTCTCTGGAAACACCATATATTTT. Looking up the rest from reference TRBV7-9 and TRBJ1-3 gives the full variable domain: DTGVSQNPRHKITKRGQNVTFRCDPISEHNRLYWYRQTLGQGPEFLTYFQNEAQLEKSRLLSDRFSAERPKGSFSTLEIQRTEQGDSAMYLCASSTGAFSGNTIYFGEGSWLTVV.

The CDR3 protein is CASSARGQGYGYTF. The CDR3, as DNA: TGTGCCAGCAGTGCCAGGGGGCAGGGCTATGGCTACACCTTC. The chain links TRBV25-1 to TRBJ1-2; TRBD1 matches at 8 bases. With 4 bases clipped from V and 4 bases from J, the junction kept 5 bases outside the gene matches. Germline V lookup: CDR1 MGHDK, CDR2 SYGVNS. The CDR3 has 14 amino acids.

Note on this clone: Other DNA sequences within the sample encode an identical CDR3. The rearrangement uses TRBV7-2 and TRBJ2-7; 7 bases fit TRBD2. Germline CDR1 is SGHTA and CDR2 is FQGNSA. With 1 base clipped from V and 1 base from J, the junction kept 1 base outside the gene matches. The CDR3 length is 14 residues. For the CDR3, the DNA is TGTGCCAGCAGCTTAGGACTAGCTTCCTACGAGCAGTACTTC. Protein sequence: CASSLGLASYEQYF.

This sequence joins TRBV6-1 and TRBJ2-6, with 9 positions matching TRBD1. Trimming at V came to 1 base and at J to 2 bases, leaving 0 bases not matched to a gene. The CDR3 is made up of 16 amino acids. CDR1 is MNHNS, CDR2 SASEGT, per germline. This CDR3 reads CASSEGDRAGANVLTF. The DNA for the CDR3 is TGTGCCAGCAGTGAAGGGGACAGGGCTGGGGCCAACGTCCTGACTTTC.

The genes are TRBV9 and TRBJ2-7; D is perhaps TRBD1 (5 bases). Germline-derived CDR1 and CDR2 are SGDLS and YYNGEE. The V and J ends lost 0 bases and 6 bases respectively, with 13 bases between them. The length of the CDR3 is 14 residues. DNA for the CDR3: TGTGCCAGCAGCGTAGGCCTCAGCCAGGGCGAGCAGTACTTC. Translation: CASSVGLSQGEQYF. Filled out from reference TRBV9 and TRBJ2-7, the complete variable domain reads DSGVTQTPKHLITATGQRVTLRCSPRSGDLSVYWYQQSLDQGLQFLIQYYNGEERAKGNILERFSAQQFPDLHSELNLSSLELGDSALYFCASSVGLSQGEQYFGPGTRLTVT.

The chain couples TRBV29-1 to TRBJ1-4; perhaps TRBD1 as D (5 bases). This CDR3 spans 14 amino acids. V lost 4 bases and J lost 5, with 14 bases in between. The germline CDR1 and CDR2 sequences are SQVTM and ANQGSEA. As DNA, the CDR3 is TGCAGCGTTGTCCCCGACAGTGGGAATGAAAAACTGTTTTTT. Encoded protein: CSVVPDSGNEKLFF.

This chain uses TRBV6-5 with TRBJ1-2, with D unclear. The CDR3 consists of 16 residues. V lost 0 bases and J 2 bases, leaving 13 bases between the germline ends. CDR1 and CDR2 from the germline V gene are MNHEY and SVGAGI. The CDR3 DNA sequence: TGTGCCAGCAGTTACTCGGCCCCCGGGGTGAACTATGGCTACACCTTC. Its translation: CASSYSAPGVNYGYTF.

The sample holds one count of this clone. The gene calls are TRBV10-3 and TRBJ2-1; 10 nucleotides line up with TRBD1. V lost 2 bases, J lost 8 bases, and 6 bases stayed unmatched. Germline V gene data show CDR1 as ENHRY and CDR2 as SYGVKD. The CDR3 has 15 amino acids. Here the CDR3 reads CAISERGTGVDEQFF. The CDR3 coding sequence is TGTGCCATCAGTGAGAGAGGGACAGGGGTCGATGAGCAGTTCTTC.

The CDR3 coding sequence is TGCGCCAGCAGCTCCGGGCTAGCGGGAGGGCCTTTACGGGAGACCCAGTACTTC. Residues: CASSSGLAGGPLRETQYF. The V and J genes are TRBV5-1 and TRBJ2-5; 12 bases fit TRBD2. This CDR3 has 18 amino acids. CDR1 is SGHRS and CDR2 is YFSETQ in the germline V gene. J gave up 5 bases and V 3 bases, and 14 bases lay outside the gene matches.

This clone was seen only a few times. J is TRBJ2-7 and V is TRBV7-9, with D perhaps TRBD2 (5 bases). Trimming removed 5 bases from V and 4 bases from J, with 21 bases in between. The CDR3 is made up of 16 amino acids. CDR1 is SEHNR and CDR2 is FQNEAQ in the germline V gene (reference sequence). The CDR3 is CASSTKRGLISYEQYF. CDR3 nucleotides: TGTGCCAGCAGCACCAAACGGGGTTTAATATCATACGAGCAGTACTTC.

This sequence joins TRBV13 and TRBJ1-2, with a tentative D call TRBD1 (5 bases). V was clipped by 3 bases and J by 4 bases, with 9 bases between them. The CDR3 runs 13 residues. Germline V gene lookup returns CDR1 PRHDT and CDR2 FYEKMQ (reference sequence). The CDR3 nucleotides read TGTGCCAGCAGCTTCGACAGCATCTATGGCTACACCTTC. Protein product: CASSFDSIYGYTF.

This chain uses TRBV6-6 with TRBJ2-5, with D perhaps matching TRBD1 (5 bases). CDR1 is MNHNY and CDR2 is SVGAGI in the germline V gene (reference sequence). Trimming removed 2 bases from V and 1 base from J, with 14 bases in between. The CDR3 has 16 residues. The CDR3: CASSYGAMQIQETQYF. Written as DNA, the CDR3 is TGTGCCAGCAGTTACGGGGCCATGCAGATCCAAGAGACCCAGTACTTC.

This chain uses TRBV5-1 with TRBJ2-1; D is unresolved. The CDR3 sequence is 11 residues long. Trimming removed 0 bases from V and 10 bases from J, with 5 bases in between. Germline CDR1 reads SGHRS; CDR2 reads YFSETQ. CDR3 protein: CASSLVREQFF. DNA for the CDR3: TGCGCCAGCAGCTTGGTGCGGGAGCAGTTCTTC. Drawing the rest from reference TRBV5-1 and TRBJ2-1, the complete variable domain is KAGVTQTPRYLIKTRGQQVTLSCSPISGHRSVSWYQQTPGQGLQFLFEYFSETQRNKGNFPGRFSGRQFSNSRSEMNVSTLELGDSALYLCASSLVREQFFGPGTRLTVL.

J is TRBJ2-5 and V is TRBV28; perhaps TRBD2 as D (6 bases). Looked up from germline, CDR1 is MDHEN and CDR2 is SYDVKM. Trimming removed 1 base from V and 11 bases from J, with 20 bases in between. This CDR3 comprises 15 residues. The CDR3 protein is CASSLFARDSLEQYF. The CDR3 DNA sequence: TGTGCCAGCAGTTTATTCGCCCGGGACTCCCTTGAGCAGTACTTC.

The chain employs TRBV7-8 and TRBJ1-1; D not certain. The CDR3 sequence is 14 residues long. Deletions cut 2 bases from V and 2 bases from J, with 9 bases between. CDR1 and CDR2 from the germline V gene are SGHVS and FQNEAQ. CDR3 in amino acids: CASSLRQSNTEAFF. As DNA, the CDR3 is TGTGCCAGCAGCTTACGCCAGTCAAACACTGAAGCTTTCTTT.

V is TRBV4-1 and J is TRBJ1-1; D is undetermined. The CDR3 runs 15 residues. Deletions cut 0 bases from V and 1 base from J, with 9 bases between. Germline CDR1 MGHRA, CDR2 YSYEKL. The CDR3 DNA follows: TGCGCCAGCAGCCAAGACGCGCGATCGAACACTGAAGCTTTCTTT. It is translated as CASSQDARSNTEAFF.